Below, one T cell receptor beta chain is given with its context. Its antigen is unidentified. Time point in this sample: week 5, during vaccination. Doses comprised 300 ug of mutant IDH1 20-mer peptide each, plus topical imiquimod. This record belongs to a study of a mutant IDH1 vaccine in newly diagnosed glioma. On the study more broadly: Of treated patients, 62.5% were men and approximately 40% women, averaging about 40 years.

This CDR3 has 15 residues. V lost 3 bases, J lost 2 bases, and 4 bases stayed unmatched. Germline CDR1 SGHRS, CDR2 YFSETQ. TCRdb keeps only in-frame clones here, not all; method: immunoSEQ multiplex PCR. The table has some 42,000 clones, roughly 88% seen once; the top ten hold roughly 1.8%. Regarding the study as a whole: Across multiple MHC alleles, around 92% of patients had vaccine-induced responses.

This specimen was PBMCs, taken from a glioma patient whose treatment included an IDH1 peptide vaccine. The receptor was derived from a man between 35 and 55 years old with glioma. The rearrangement links TRBV5-1 to TRBJ1-3, with 8 bases identical to TRBD1. CDR3 bases: TGCGCCAGCAGCTCACTACAGGGGGCTGGAAACACCATATATTTT. Protein product: CASSSLQGAGNTIYF.